The present T cell receptor beta chain was sequenced within a study of blood T cell dynamics during melanoma immunotherapy. General study results and limits: Clones driving repertoire changes may be melanoma-specific or general immune activation.

Profiled with immunoSEQ multiplex PCR; TCRdb holds only in-frame clones, not every one. The sample gives several thousand clones, about 88% of which show up once; around 2.5% is in the top ten. On this clone: What it binds is not known.

Trimming removed 7 bases at V and 7 bases at J, with 11 bases between. The CDR3 totals 12 residues. Germline assignment: CDR1 LNHDA and CDR2 SQIVND (reference sequence). Time point noted: week 3, after first cycle of checkpoint inhibitor. The chain combines TRBV19 with TRBJ1-5, with a possible D match to TRBD1 (5 bases). The clonotype originates from a human donor with melanoma. The sample was blood, taken from a patient treated with checkpoint blockade. This CDR3 is CASKSGRQPQHF. CDR3 nucleotide sequence: TGTGCCAGTAAATCGGGGCGACAGCCCCAGCATTTT.